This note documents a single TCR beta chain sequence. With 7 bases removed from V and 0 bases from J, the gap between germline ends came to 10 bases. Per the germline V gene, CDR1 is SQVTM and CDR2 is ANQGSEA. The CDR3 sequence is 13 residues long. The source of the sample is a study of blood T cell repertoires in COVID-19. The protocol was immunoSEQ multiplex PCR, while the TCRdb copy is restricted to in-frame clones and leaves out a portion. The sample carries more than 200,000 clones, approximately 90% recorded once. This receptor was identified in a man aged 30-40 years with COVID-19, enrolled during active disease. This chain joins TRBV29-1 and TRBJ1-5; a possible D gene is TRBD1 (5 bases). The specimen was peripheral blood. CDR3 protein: CSGRVYSNQPQHF. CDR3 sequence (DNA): TGCAGCGGCAGGGTCTATAGCAATCAGCCCCAGCATTTT.